This TCR beta chain was obtained from a study of CD8+ T cells in alopecia areata. Study-wide background: Those treated were given oral tofacitinib at 5 to 10 mg twice daily. Patients took tofacitinib for 6 to 18 months, followed by 6 drug-free months.

Researchers gathered lesional scalp punch biopsies and peripheral blood from patients with alopecia areata. Extracted from the samples, RNA was reverse transcribed into cDNA to serve as the sequencing template. TCRdb keeps only in-frame clones here, not all; method: immunoSEQ multiplex PCR. The sample lists over 200,000 clones; approximately 52% were seen once. The sample here was CD4+ T cells sorted from blood, taken at week 0. The sequence derives from a human donor with alopecia areata.

CDR3 nucleotide sequence: TGCGCCAGCACTCTACAGGGGGCGCAGGGGGCCAACGTCCTGACTTTC. This translates into CASTLQGAQGANVLTF. This chain connects TRBV5-1 to TRBJ2-6; 9 bases are a match to TRBD1. Germline V CDR1 and CDR2: SGHRS, YFSETQ. The CDR3 has 16 residues. The ends lost 6 bases at V and 4 bases at J; junction bases unmatched: 8.